Listed here are 20 T cell receptor beta chains from one sample, sequenced in a study of blood T cells in healthy people across ages. With a J-beta primer mix and a sample-barcoded 5' primer, a second PCR ran about 7 to 12 cycles. Each CDR3 protein is one row after TCRdb ran MiXCR on the 5' RACE reads. Among about a million distinct CDR3 sequences listed, 51% were seen once. Sequenced: blood. These receptors came from a woman aged 60-75 years in good health.

The rearrangement links TRBV6-6 to TRBJ2-5; 7 bases match TRBD2. V shed 5 bases and J 2 bases; nucleotides not matched to a gene: 8. Germline CDR1 is MNHNY and CDR2 is SVGAGI (reference sequence). There are 15 residues in the CDR3. The CDR3 sequence: CASSPSGTNQETQYF. Here the CDR3 DNA reads TGTGCCAGCAGTCCTAGCGGAACTAATCAAGAGACCCAGTACTTC.

The chain recombines TRBV7-9 with TRBJ2-1, with no clear D. The CDR3 is 13 residues long. CDR1 is SEHNR and CDR2 is FQNEAQ in the germline V gene (reference sequence). V was clipped by 3 bases and J by 9 bases, with 12 bases between them. CDR3 in DNA: TGTGCCAGCAGCTTGACGTCCATGAGTGAGCAGTTCTTC. As protein: CASSLTSMSEQFF. Filled out from reference TRBV7-9 and TRBJ2-1, the complete variable domain reads DTGVSQNPRHKITKRGQNVTFRCDPISEHNRLYWYRQTLGQGPEFLTYFQNEAQLEKSRLLSDRFSAERPKGSFSTLEIQRTEQGDSAMYLCASSLTSMSEQFFGPGTRLTVL.

This CDR3 reads CASSTKRVGGYTF. The CDR3 region has the DNA TGTGCCAGCAGTACCAAGAGGGTGGGAGGCTACACCTTC. This chain links TRBV6-6 with TRBJ1-2, with D unclear. Germline V lookup: CDR1 MNHNY, CDR2 SVGAGI (reference sequence). The CDR3 totals 13 residues. The germline V and J ends were trimmed by 5 bases and 8 bases, with 15 bases remaining between them.

The genes are TRBV14 and TRBJ2-1; 7 bases are shared with TRBD2. CDR3 length equals 14 residues. V lost 6 bases and J lost 5; bases outside the gene matches: 7. CDR1 and CDR2 (germline): SGHDN, FVKESK. This CDR3 is CASSRDYLNNEQFF. The CDR3, as DNA: TGTGCCAGCAGTAGGGACTACCTTAACAATGAGCAGTTCTTC.

The rearrangement joins TRBV20-1 to TRBJ2-3; TRBD2 might be the D (6 bases). V was pared by 4 bases and J by 4 bases, with 21 bases between. CDR3 size: 16 residues. Germline values: CDR1 DFQATT, CDR2 SNEGSKA (reference sequence). The CDR3 DNA reads TGCAGTGCTAACCCGTCTGGGGGGAGAATCTCAGATACGCAGTATTTT. It translates to CSANPSGGRISDTQYF.

The rearrangement joins TRBV27 to TRBJ2-3; D unclear. The V gene's germline CDR1 is MNHEY and CDR2 SMNVEV (reference sequence). The CDR3 consists of 17 residues. Trimming cost V 0 bases and J 1 base, with 14 bases left between them. Here the CDR3 reads CASSLSLEELGTDTQYF. For the CDR3, the DNA is TGTGCCAGCAGTTTATCCCTCGAAGAACTCGGCACAGATACGCAGTATTTT.

V usage is TRBV6-1 and J usage is TRBJ1-2; TRBD1 matches at 9 bases. Germline assignment: CDR1 MNHNS and CDR2 SASEGT. This CDR3 spans 14 amino acids. Unmatched junction bases numbered 7, after V lost 6 bases and J lost 5 bases. For the CDR3, the DNA is TGTGCCAGCAGGCCGGGACAGGGTTATTATGGCTACACCTTC. It is translated as CASRPGQGYYGYTF.

In its sample, this clonotype was seen once. The CDR3 bases are TGTGCCAGCAGCTTAGAAAGGACCCTCGAGCAGTACTTC. Translation gives CASSLERTLEQYF. The J gene is TRBJ2-7, the V gene TRBV7-2; D is undetermined. Germline V gene data show CDR1 as SGHTA and CDR2 as FQGNSA. CDR3 length equals 13 residues. V lost 1 base to trimming and J lost 6 bases, with 10 bases between them.

This clonotype was detected a few times. The rearrangement joins TRBV4-1 to TRBJ2-5; TRBD2 is a possible D gene (5 bases). The last part of the DNA fits TRBJ2-7 better; the J call may be wrong. CDR1 and CDR2 (germline): MGHRA, YSYEKL. CDR3 length: 15 residues. The DNA of the CDR3 is TGCGCCAGCAGCCCTACCTTGAGTGGACTTTACGAGCAGTACTTC. It is translated as CASSPTLSGLYEQYF.

Ten or more counts support this clonotype. The J gene is TRBJ2-5, the V gene TRBV27; unclear D gene. The CDR3 has 13 amino acids. Between the trimmed V and J ends, which lost 5 bases and 4 bases, there was a span of 11 bases. The germline CDR1 and CDR2 sequences are MNHEY and SMNVEV (reference sequence). CDR3 nucleotides: TGTGCCAGCAGTACCAACCCTCTAGAGACCCAGTACTTC. Protein: CASSTNPLETQYF.

The chain links TRBV4-3 to TRBJ2-4; D unresolved. The germline V and J ends were trimmed by 0 bases and 2 bases, with 11 bases remaining between them. The CDR3 is 16 amino acids. Germline CDR1 is LGHNA and CDR2 is YSLEER. The CDR3 sequence: CASSQERMGSKNIQYF. Written as DNA, the CDR3 is TGCGCCAGCAGCCAAGAGAGGATGGGCTCCAAAAACATTCAGTACTTC.

This clonotype has a count of ten or more. The chain links TRBV4-1 to TRBJ1-4; D is unclear. The ends were cut back, 2 bases at V and 8 bases at J, with 9 bases in the middle. This CDR3 contains 13 residues. CDR1 MGHRA and CDR2 YSYEKL come from the germline V gene. The DNA of the CDR3 is TGCGCCAGCAGCCAACAATATAGCGAAAAACTGTTTTTT. Protein product: CASSQQYSEKLFF.

Ten or more counts support this clonotype. This chain links TRBV29-1 with TRBJ1-2; TRBD1 aligns across 10 bases. The CDR3 covers 14 residues. Germline V gene data show CDR1 as SQVTM and CDR2 as ANQGSEA. V lost 6 bases, J lost 6 bases, and 10 bases stayed unmatched. The CDR3 here is CSVAGTGDADGYTF. In DNA form, the CDR3 reads TGCAGCGTCGCCGGGACAGGGGATGCGGATGGCTACACCTTC.

V and J are TRBV27 and TRBJ2-7; TRBD1 agrees at 11 bases. From germline, CDR1 is MNHEY and CDR2 SMNVEV (reference sequence). V was clipped by 5 bases and J by 6 bases; unmatched bases: 9. The CDR3 contains 15 residues. CDR3 amino acids: CASSTGTGGFSEQYF. CDR3 sequence (DNA): TGTGCCAGCAGTACCGGGACAGGGGGGTTCAGCGAGCAGTACTTC.

The V call is TRBV6-6, the J call TRBJ2-7; no reliable D call. Matching the DNA end better, TRBJ2-5 makes the J call doubtful. The germline CDR1 and CDR2 sequences are MNHNY and SVGAGI (reference sequence). CDR3 length equals 12 residues. This chain's CDR3 is CASRREGETQYF. The CDR3 DNA is TGTGCCAGCAGACGAGAAGGAGAGACCCAGTACTTC.

This clonotype showed up just a few times. V gene TRBV2 combines with J gene TRBJ2-3; no clear D gene. Germline V CDR1 and CDR2: SNHLY, FYNNEI. The length of the CDR3 is 12 residues. Trimming left V 4 bases short and J 4 bases short, with 6 bases between. This CDR3 reads CASSVDPDTQYF. For the CDR3, the DNA is TGTGCCAGCAGTGTCGACCCAGATACGCAGTATTTT.

V usage is TRBV12-3 or TRBV12-4 and J usage is TRBJ2-1; TRBD2 aligns across 10 bases. This CDR3 has 16 amino acids. V shed 0 bases and J 5 bases; nucleotides not matched to a gene: 4. CDR3 region: CASSLARLAGDNEQFF. The CDR3 DNA sequence: TGTGCCAGCAGTTTAGCGCGTCTAGCGGGGGACAATGAGCAGTTCTTC.

The chain uses TRBV12-3 or TRBV12-4 and TRBJ2-5; 9 bases match TRBD1. The CDR3 is made up of 14 amino acids. The V gene end was trimmed by 8 bases and the J gene end by 0 bases; junction bases not matched to a gene: 4. The CDR3 DNA reads as TGTGCCAGCGGCGGGACAGGGAACCAAGAGACCCAGTACTTC. It specifies CASGGTGNQETQYF.

This sequence joins TRBV12-3 or TRBV12-4 and TRBJ2-7; a weak D match, TRBD1 (5 bases). The ends were cut back, 4 bases at V and 0 bases at J, with 16 bases in the middle. The CDR3 is 16 amino acids. The DNA of the CDR3 is TGTGCCAGCAGTTCACCCTCCTACAGGTTCTCCTACGAGCAGTACTTC. Amino acid sequence: CASSSPSYRFSYEQYF.

The rearrangement links TRBV10-3 to TRBJ1-1; D is ambiguous. The CDR3 has 14 residues. The germline V and J ends were trimmed by 3 bases and 6 bases, with 14 bases remaining between them. Germline V gene lookup returns CDR1 ENHRY and CDR2 SYGVKD. CDR3 region: CAISELQTTSEAFF. For the CDR3, the DNA is TGTGCCATCAGTGAACTACAGACAACGTCTGAAGCTTTCTTT.